These T cell receptor beta chains were read from a single sample in a study of cytomegalovirus exposure and HLA in healthy donors. Only in-frame clones appear in the TCRdb table, and some are missing; sequencing was by immunoSEQ multiplex PCR. Of 150,000 to 200,000 clones in the sample, approximately 86% were seen once. Sequencing was carried out using PBMCs. These receptors were taken from a man aged 30 to 45 in good health and CMV-seropositive. CDR3s include the opening cysteine and the closing phenylalanine or tryptophan. D genes are given only for firm matches. Expanded clones get a size class; other rows say once, few or many, or leave the size out.

D	V	size	J	DNA	CDR3
TRBD2	TRBV4-2	NA	TRBJ2-5	TGTGCCAGCAGCCAAGCTAGCGGGGGGGCTCCCGAGACCCAGTACTTC	CASSQASGGAPETQYF
NA	TRBV13	NA	TRBJ2-2	TGTGCCAGCAGCCCACAGGGTTTCATCGGGGAGCTGTTTTTT	CASSPQGFIGELFF
TRBD1	TRBV4-1	NA	TRBJ1-3	TGCGCCAGCAGCCGGGACAGGGGATCTGGAAACACCATATATTTT	CASSRDRGSGNTIYF
TRBD2	TRBV6-9	NA	TRBJ2-2	TGTGCCAGCGGGAGGGGTGGGGGTCCTTATTACACCGGGGAGCTGTTTTTT	CASGRGGGPYYTGELFF
NA	TRBV13	NA	TRBJ2-7	TGTGCCAGCAGCTTACAGCCGGGGAGGAACGAGCAGTACTTC	CASSLQPGRNEQYF
NA	TRBV6-5	NA	TRBJ1-1	TGTGCCAGCAGGCTAGGCCTGAACACTGAAGCTTTCTTT	CASRLGLNTEAFF
NA	TRBV6-5	NA	TRBJ1-1	TGTGCCAGCAGTCAGGCGGGGAACACTGAAGCTTTCTTT	CASSQAGNTEAFF
NA	TRBV5-1	NA	TRBJ2-3	TGCGCCAGCAGCTTGGGTCCAGGTACAGATACGCAGTATTTT	CASSLGPGTDTQYF
NA	TRBV9	once	TRBJ2-5	TGTGCCAGCAGCGTCGACCCCACTAGTTCCAAGACCCAGTACTTC	CASSVDPTSSKTQYF
TRBD1	TRBV19	NA	TRBJ1-2	TGTGCCAGTAGTACCTACAGGGGGTCAGACTATGGCTACACCTTC	CASSTYRGSDYGYTF
TRBD1	TRBV6-5	NA	TRBJ2-5	TGTGCCAGCAGCCCGAGTGGGACAGGGGGCGCTATTTCGAACTTC	CASSPSGTGGAISNF
NA	TRBV18	few	TRBJ2-7	TGTGCCAGCTCACCCGGCAGGGGCCCTTCCTACGAGCAGTACTTC	CASSPGRGPSYEQYF
TRBD1	TRBV4-1	NA	TRBJ1-1	TGCGCCAGCAGCCAAGCCATGGGACAGGGATATCGGAACACTGAAGCTTTCTTT	CASSQAMGQGYRNTEAFF
TRBD1	TRBV6-1	NA	TRBJ1-2	TGTGCCAGCAGTTCGCCAGGGGGCAGCTATGGCTACACCTTC	CASSSPGGSYGYTF
TRBD2	TRBV6-5	NA	TRBJ2-7	TGTGCCAGCAGTTATGGGCGGGGGTCCTACGAGCAGTACTTC	CASSYGRGSYEQYF
NA	TRBV29-1	NA	TRBJ1-2	TGCAGCGTTGCCCTGGACAGTAACTATGGCTACACCTTC	CSVALDSNYGYTF
NA	TRBV5-4	NA	TRBJ1-1	TGTGCCAGCAGCTTGGAGTGGGGGGGTACTGAAGCTTTCTTT	CASSLEWGGTEAFF
TRBD2	TRBV5-1	once	TRBJ2-1	TGCGCCAGCAGCTTGGCCGCTAGCGGGTTTTACAATGAGCAGTTCTTC	CASSLAASGFYNEQFF
TRBD1	TRBV6-6	NA	TRBJ2-5	TGTGCCAGTGGACAGGGCCAAGAGACCCAGTACTTC	CASGQGQETQYF
TRBD1	TRBV4-1	NA	TRBJ2-7	TGCGCCAGCAGCTTCAGGGACAGGGGAACGTACGAGCAGTACTTC	CASSFRDRGTYEQYF
TRBD1	TRBV4-1	NA	TRBJ1-2	TGCGCCAGCAGCCAAGAGAGGGGACAGGGAGGGAGAGGCTACACCTTC	CASSQERGQGGRGYTF
NA	TRBV7-6	once	TRBJ2-2	TGTGCCAGCAGCTTATGGCCCGGGTACACCGGGGAGCTGTTTTTT	CASSLWPGYTGELFF
TRBD1	TRBV4-1	NA	TRBJ2-7	TGCGCCAGCAGCCTAGCCCATGGGGACAGGGGAATGGTGCAGTACTTC	CASSLAHGDRGMVQYF
NA	TRBV11-2	NA	TRBJ2-1	TGTGCCAGCTGGCCTGGGAGTTCCTACAATGAGCAGTTCTTC	CASWPGSSYNEQFF
NA	TRBV4-3	few	TRBJ1-6	TGCGCCAGCAGCCCCGGACAAGGGGCGAATTCACCCCTCCACTTT	CASSPGQGANSPLHF
NA	TRBV4-3	NA	TRBJ2-7	TGCGCCAGCAGCCAAGAGTACATATACTACGAGCAGTACTTC	CASSQEYIYYEQYF
TRBD1	TRBV4-3	once	TRBJ2-1	TGCGCCAGCAGCGAAGCCGGGACAGGGGGCTACAATGAGCAGTTCTTC	CASSEAGTGGYNEQFF
NA	TRBV9	NA	TRBJ1-1	TGTGCCAGCAGCTACAACACGGCGGGGGACACTGAAGCTTTCTTT	CASSYNTAGDTEAFF
NA	TRBV7-6	NA	TRBJ1-1	TGTGCCAGCAGCGCCAGGGGGAACACTGAAGCTTTCTTT	CASSARGNTEAFF
NA	TRBV27	NA	TRBJ2-2	TGTGCCAGCAGTTTTCAAACCCGGGGTTTTGGTGCCGGGGAGCTGTTTTTT	CASSFQTRGFGAGELFF
NA	TRBV9	once	TRBJ2-3	TGTGCCAGCAGCGTAGCACGGTCCGGGGATACGCAGTATTTT	CASSVARSGDTQYF
NA	TRBV29-1	once	TRBJ1-1	TGCAGCGGATTACAGGATTTGAACACTGAAGCTTTCTTT	CSGLQDLNTEAFF
NA	TRBV27	NA	TRBJ1-2	TGTGCCAGCAGTTTAAGCCCGAGGACTAACTATGGCTACACCTTC	CASSLSPRTNYGYTF
NA	TRBV2	NA	TRBJ1-3	TGTGCCAGCCCTCGGGACAATGGAAACACCATATATTTT	CASPRDNGNTIYF
NA	TRBV5-1	NA	TRBJ2-6	TGCGCCAGCAGCTTCTTAGGAGGGGGCGAGGGGGCCAACGTCCTGACTTTC	CASSFLGGGEGANVLTF
NA	TRBV6-5	NA	TRBJ1-4	TGTGCCAGCAGTTACGATGTAGGAGCATCCAATGAAAAACTGTTTTTT	CASSYDVGASNEKLFF
TRBD2	TRBV4-2	NA	TRBJ2-5	TGTGCCAGCAGCGCTACGGAAGCGGGGGGGCCGGGAGAGACCCAGTACTTC	CASSATEAGGPGETQYF
TRBD1	TRBV29-1	NA	TRBJ2-3	TGCAGCGTCCGGGACAGGGGGCCAGATACGCAGTATTTT	CSVRDRGPDTQYF
NA	TRBV11-2	NA	TRBJ1-1	TGTGCCAGCAAACAATCGATGAACACTGAAGCTTTCTTT	CASKQSMNTEAFF
NA	TRBV30	NA	TRBJ1-4	TGTGCCTGGAAAGGAGGACTCGAAAAACTGTTTTTT	CAWKGGLEKLFF
NA	TRBV14	few	TRBJ1-1	TGTGCCAGCAGCCAAACCCGAGGAGCTGAAGCTTTCTTT	CASSQTRGAEAFF
NA	TRBV10-3	NA	TRBJ2-7	TGTGCCATCAGTGAAGCACAGGTCTCCTACGAGCAGTACTTC	CAISEAQVSYEQYF
TRBD1	TRBV5-1	NA	TRBJ2-3	TGCGCCAGCAGCCGGTCGACAGGGAGTAGCACAGATACGCAGTATTTT	CASSRSTGSSTDTQYF
TRBD2	TRBV7-7	NA	TRBJ2-5	TGTGCTAGCAGCTTAGCGGTCCGGGGGGACTTCATCGAGACCCAGTACTTC	CASSLAVRGDFIETQYF
NA	TRBV4-3	NA	TRBJ1-6	TGCGCCAGCAGCCACGCTCCCCAGGCGAGGGTGACCTATAATTCACCCCTCCACTTT	CASSHAPQARVTYNSPLHF
NA	TRBV10-3	NA	TRBJ2-1	TGTGCCATCAGTGAGTCTAACGGGGGGCAAAATGAGCAGTTCTTC	CAISESNGGQNEQFF
NA	TRBV4-2	NA	TRBJ2-3	TGTGCCAGCAGCCGTACCGGGACTAGCACAGATACGCAGTATTTT	CASSRTGTSTDTQYF
NA	TRBV5-1	NA	TRBJ2-7	TGCGCCAGCAGCTTTGGGGCAGGGGCTATCAACGAGCAGTACTTC	CASSFGAGAINEQYF
NA	TRBV14	NA	TRBJ1-4	TGTGCCAGCAGCCATCAGGGGTTATATGAAAAACTGTTTTTT	CASSHQGLYEKLFF
TRBD2	TRBV7-9	NA	TRBJ2-7	TGTGCCAGCAGCACCAAATGGCGGGGGGGCAACGAGCAGTACTTC	CASSTKWRGGNEQYF
TRBD2	TRBV15	NA	TRBJ2-3	TGTGCCACCAGCCAGGGCGGGCGGGGGGCTGGGGATACGCAGTATTTT	CATSQGGRGAGDTQYF
NA	TRBV28	few	TRBJ2-7	TGTGCCAGCAGTCCCGGGAGTGGTTACGAGCAGTACTTC	CASSPGSGYEQYF
TRBD2	TRBV6-5	NA	TRBJ2-5	TGTGCCAGCAGTTTTAGCGGGGGGCACCAAGAGACCCAGTACTTC	CASSFSGGHQETQYF
TRBD1	TRBV2	NA	TRBJ2-7	TGTGCCAGCAGTGAAAGGTGGAAGGGGGCTGATCACGAGCAGTACTTC	CASSERWKGADHEQYF
TRBD2	TRBV5-1	NA	TRBJ2-5	TGCGCCAGCAGCTTGGGGCTAGCGGGGGATTTTCAAGAGACCCAGTACTTC	CASSLGLAGDFQETQYF